This TCR beta chain was documented in a study of blood T cell repertoires in COVID-19. Study information: PBMCs, B-cell-depleted T cells, or T cells provided the cDNA or gDNA that made up the material.

Clones were sequenced by immunoSEQ multiplex PCR, and TCRdb holds only the in-frame ones, with some missing. In the table there are 25,000 to 35,000 clones, 85% to 95% of which are singletons. This TCR came from an older woman with COVID-19, enrolled during active disease. Material: peripheral blood.

CDR3 amino acids: CASSPDSYGYTF. As DNA, the CDR3 is TGTGCCAGCAGTCCCGACTCCTATGGCTACACCTTC. V usage is TRBV6-5 and J usage is TRBJ1-2; unclear D gene. The CDR3 contains 12 residues. V was cut by 5 bases and J by 4 bases, with 8 bases left in between. The germline V gene has CDR1 MNHEY and CDR2 SVGAGI.